Each of the 9 T cell receptor beta chains below was sequenced from the same sample in a study of shared clonotypes between healthy human individuals. Repertoires were generated with immunoSEQ multiplex PCR, while TCRdb's copy carries only in-frame clones and drops some. The profile shows some 2,400,000 clones, 95% of them singletons. The source material was naive CD4+ T cells sorted from blood. Specified subset: CD45RA+ positively selected. The receptor set was obtained from a man aged 18 to 29 in good health.

V and J are TRBV7-2 and TRBJ2-6, with TRBD1 identical over 9 bases. Looked up from germline, CDR1 is SGHTA and CDR2 is FQGNSA. The CDR3 has 18 residues. After removal of 3 bases from V and 4 bases from J, the junction contained 10 bases not matched to a gene. DNA for the CDR3: TGTGCCAGCAGCTTGCCGGACAGGGGCTCTTGGGGGGCCAACGTCCTGACTTTC. This gives the protein CASSLPDRGSWGANVLTF.

The chain recombines TRBV30 with TRBJ2-7; tentatively, D is TRBD1 (6 bases). The CDR3 has 14 residues. Trimming shortened V by 6 bases and J by 0 bases, and 15 bases separated the two germline ends. The germline gives CDR1 GTSNPN, CDR2 SVGIG (reference sequence). CDR3 nucleotide sequence: TGTGCCTGTGAAGGATCGACAGGCTCCTACGAGCAGTACTTC. It encodes CACEGSTGSYEQYF.

CDR3 amino acids: CASSGYHKETQYF. CDR3 nucleotide sequence: TGTGCCAGCAGTGGATACCACAAAGAGACCCAGTACTTC. The gene calls are TRBV6-1 and TRBJ2-5, with D uncertain. CDR3 length: 13 residues. Germline V gene data show CDR1 as MNHNS and CDR2 as SASEGT. The V gene lost 4 bases and the J gene lost 3 bases, with 9 bases spanning the gap.

This chain joins TRBV21-1 and TRBJ1-2; the D segment call TRBD1 is taken from the table without a DNA check. TRBV21-1 is annotated as a pseudogene. This CDR3 has 15 amino acids. In DNA, the CDR3 is TGTGCCAGCAGCACCGGACAGGGCCGAGACTATGGCTACACCTTC. The encoded protein is CASSTGQGRDYGYTF.

The chain couples TRBV4-2 to TRBJ2-5; 8 nucleotides line up with TRBD1. Trimming took 3 bases from V and 2 from J; bases not matched to a gene: 5. The germline CDR1 and CDR2 sequences are LGHNA and YNFKEQ. This CDR3 is built from 15 residues. The CDR3 loop reads CASSHPGQDQETQYF. The CDR3 nucleotides read TGTGCCAGCAGCCACCCGGGACAGGATCAAGAGACCCAGTACTTC.

This sequence joins TRBV6-6 and TRBJ1-5; D is undetermined. Per germline, CDR1 MNHNY and CDR2 SVGAGI (reference sequence). The CDR3 has 11 amino acids. The V end lost 9 bases, the J end lost 6 bases, and 9 bases lay between the germline ends. CDR3 DNA: TGTGCCAGACCCCCGCGTCAGCCCCAGCATTTT. Its protein product is CARPPRQPQHF.

In nucleotides, the CDR3 is TGTGCCAGCGCCGAGGGAGAAGCTTTCTTT. Translated: CASAEGEAFF. This sequence joins TRBV6-1 and TRBJ1-1; D not resolved. The germline V gene encodes CDR1 MNHNS and CDR2 SASEGT. Between the trimmed V and J ends, which lost 8 bases and 8 bases, there was a span of 9 bases. The CDR3 is 10 amino acids.

The gene calls are TRBV4-3 and TRBJ2-7, with 9 bases identical to TRBD2. This CDR3 contains 14 residues. With V trimmed by 1 base and J by 3 bases, 1 base remained unmatched. Germline CDR1 is LGHNA and CDR2 is YSLEER. The CDR3 loop reads CASSQGLAVYEQYF. DNA for the CDR3: TGCGCCAGCAGCCAAGGACTAGCGGTCTACGAGCAGTACTTC.

The chain has TRBV7-9 and TRBJ2-7; TRBD2 aligns across 9 bases. Per germline, CDR1 SEHNR and CDR2 FQNEAQ (reference sequence). This CDR3 is 15 amino acids long. The junction had 9 bases not matched to a gene; V was cut back by 6 bases and J by 3 bases. CDR3 amino acids: CASSFPGLAHYEQYF. CDR3 in DNA: TGTGCCAGCAGTTTTCCGGGACTAGCTCACTACGAGCAGTACTTC.